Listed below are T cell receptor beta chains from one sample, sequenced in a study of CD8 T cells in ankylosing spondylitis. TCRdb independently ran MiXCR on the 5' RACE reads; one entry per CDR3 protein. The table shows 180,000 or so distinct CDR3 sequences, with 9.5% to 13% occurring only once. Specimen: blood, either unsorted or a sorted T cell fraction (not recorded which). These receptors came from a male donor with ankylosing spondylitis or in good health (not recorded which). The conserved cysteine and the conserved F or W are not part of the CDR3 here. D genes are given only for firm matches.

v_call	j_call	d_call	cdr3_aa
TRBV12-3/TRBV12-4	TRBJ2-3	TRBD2	ASSPAQLAGGITDTQY
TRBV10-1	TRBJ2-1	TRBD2	AGDNLSGGVLCEQF
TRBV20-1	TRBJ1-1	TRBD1	CARVLQAGGAGLEAF
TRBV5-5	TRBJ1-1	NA	ASSLETVEAF
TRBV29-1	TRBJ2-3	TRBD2	SVVGAASGGGGTDTQY
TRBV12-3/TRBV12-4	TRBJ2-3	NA	ASSFASTDTQY
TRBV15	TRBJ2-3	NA	ATSMARQATDTQY
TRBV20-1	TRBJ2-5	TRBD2	SARDIGGSRETQY
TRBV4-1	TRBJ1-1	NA	ASSQILTQGRGTEAF
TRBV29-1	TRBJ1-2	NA	SVEDGQFYGYT
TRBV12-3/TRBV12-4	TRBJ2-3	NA	ASRPTGGSTDTQY
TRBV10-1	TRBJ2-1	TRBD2	ASSIGTSRYNEQF
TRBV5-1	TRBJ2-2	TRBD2	ASSLVAGVYTGELF
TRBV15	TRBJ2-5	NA	ATSGSIRETQY
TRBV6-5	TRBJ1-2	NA	ASRGDYGYT
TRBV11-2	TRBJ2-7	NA	ASSLAGALGEQY
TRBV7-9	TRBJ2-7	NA	ASSLRAYEQY
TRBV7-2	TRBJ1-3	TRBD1	ASSLAGQELGNTIY
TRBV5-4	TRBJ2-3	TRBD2	ASSHQGLAGNTQY
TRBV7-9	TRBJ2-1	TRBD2	ASSLHGRARNEQF
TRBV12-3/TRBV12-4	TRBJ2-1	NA	ASRSTWEVGNNEQF
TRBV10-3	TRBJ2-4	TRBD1	AIRGQGGYIQY
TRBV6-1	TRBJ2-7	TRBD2	ASSRTSGGRAYEQY
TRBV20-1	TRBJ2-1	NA	SASSGRNRVEQF
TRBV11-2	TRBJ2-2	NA	ASRSQGLNGELF
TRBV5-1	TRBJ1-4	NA	ASSLGRGDEKLF
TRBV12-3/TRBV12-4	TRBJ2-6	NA	TSSPAASSGANVLT
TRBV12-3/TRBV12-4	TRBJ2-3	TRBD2	ASSLSGGNTQY
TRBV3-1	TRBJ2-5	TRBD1	ASSQEIGGVETQY
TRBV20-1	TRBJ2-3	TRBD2	SAGPPSGNTDTQY
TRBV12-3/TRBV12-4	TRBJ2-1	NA	ASSSRAYNEQF
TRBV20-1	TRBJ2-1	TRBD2	SASPSGNRNNEQF
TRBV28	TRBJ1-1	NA	ASRGRVNTEAF